This TCR beta chain stems from a study of Ad26.COV2.S vaccination and SARS-CoV-2 variants. As concerns this clone: Its antigen is still unknown.

The CDR3 is made up of 13 amino acids. V was shortened by 6 bases and J by 1 base, with 9 bases between the two germline ends. Assay: immunoSEQ multiplex PCR; the TCRdb copy retains only in-frame clones and omits some. The table has hundreds of thousands of clones, more than 70% seen once. Indicated treatment: approximately 18 received Ad26.COV2.S at low or high dose, single or two shots; a few received placebo; per-sample allocation not given. On day 63 after the first injection, vaccine and placebo recipients gave samples. The study's findings and limits: People who got the vaccine had more spike-specific TCR breadth than people who got placebo. Possibly, TCR breadth and depth analyses underestimated total T cell responses. Breadth of non-spike TCRs did not differ between vaccinees and placebo recipients.

This rearrangement joins TRBV12-3 or TRBV12-4 to TRBJ2-5; D may be TRBD1 (5 bases). This clonotype originated in a person aged 18-65 years who received the Ad26.COV2.S COVID-19 vaccine or a placebo. The source was peripheral blood, collected in a trial of Ad26.COV2.S vaccine versus placebo. The chain's CDR3 is CASSTTAQETQYF. The CDR3 DNA sequence: TGTGCCAGCAGCACGACAGCCCAAGAGACCCAGTACTTC.